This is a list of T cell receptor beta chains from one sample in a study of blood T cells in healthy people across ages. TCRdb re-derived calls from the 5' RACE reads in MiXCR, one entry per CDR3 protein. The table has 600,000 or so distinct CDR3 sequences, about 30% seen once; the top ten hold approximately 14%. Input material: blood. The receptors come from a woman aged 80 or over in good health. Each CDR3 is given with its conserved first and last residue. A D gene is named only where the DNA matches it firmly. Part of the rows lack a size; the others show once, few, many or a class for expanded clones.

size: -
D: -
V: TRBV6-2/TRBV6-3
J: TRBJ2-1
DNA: TGTGCCAGCTGCCAGACGAATGAGCAGTTCTTC
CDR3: CASCQTNEQFF

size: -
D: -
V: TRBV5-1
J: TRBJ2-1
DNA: TGCGCCAGCAGCTTGGCCGAGTCGAACGCCCAGGGCAATGAGCAGTTCTTC
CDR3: CASSLAESNAQGNEQFF

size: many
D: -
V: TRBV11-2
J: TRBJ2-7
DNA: TGTGCCAGCAGCTTAGGATACACCGGAATTTCCTACGAGCAGTACTTC
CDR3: CASSLGYTGISYEQYF

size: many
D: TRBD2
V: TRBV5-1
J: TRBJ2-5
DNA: TGCGCCAGCGGACTAGCGGGGGGGAGCCAAGAGACCCAGTACTTC
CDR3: CASGLAGGSQETQYF

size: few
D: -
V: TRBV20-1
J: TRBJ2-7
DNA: TGCAGTGCTCCGAGATCCTACAATGAGCAGTACTTC
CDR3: CSAPRSYNEQYF

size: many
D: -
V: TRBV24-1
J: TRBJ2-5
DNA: TGTGCCACCAGTGATCCTCCCCAAGAGACCCAGTACTTC
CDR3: CATSDPPQETQYF

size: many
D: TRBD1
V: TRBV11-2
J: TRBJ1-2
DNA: TGTGCCAGCAGCTTAGTTCGGACAGGGCACACCTTC
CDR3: CASSLVRTGHTF

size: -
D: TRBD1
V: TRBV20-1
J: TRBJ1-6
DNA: TGCAGTGCCCCGACAAGGGCAGGGGGAGGATCACCCCTCCACTTT
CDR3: CSAPTRAGGGSPLHF

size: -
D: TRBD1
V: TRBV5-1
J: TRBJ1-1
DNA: TGCGCCAGCAGCCCGGGGACAGGCCCTGAAGCTTTCTTT
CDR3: CASSPGTGPEAFF

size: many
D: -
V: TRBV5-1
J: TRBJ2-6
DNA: TGCGCCAGCAGCTCGCAAGAATTGGGGGCCAACGTCCTGACTTTC
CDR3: CASSSQELGANVLTF

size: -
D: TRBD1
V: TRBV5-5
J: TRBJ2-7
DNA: TGTGCCAGCAGCTTGAGGGACAGAAAAGGGTACGAGCAGTACTTC
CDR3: CASSLRDRKGYEQYF

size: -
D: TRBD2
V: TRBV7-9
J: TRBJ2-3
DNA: TGTGCCAGCAGCCACCGACTAGCGGGTGGCACAGATACGCAGTATTTT
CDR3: CASSHRLAGGTDTQYF

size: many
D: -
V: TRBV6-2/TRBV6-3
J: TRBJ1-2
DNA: TGTGCCAGCACCACGGACAGCTATGGCTACACCTTC
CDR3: CASTTDSYGYTF

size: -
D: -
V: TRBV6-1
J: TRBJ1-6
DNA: TGTGCCAGCAGCCTCGAGAGGGCTTCACCCCTCCACTTT
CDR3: CASSLERASPLHF

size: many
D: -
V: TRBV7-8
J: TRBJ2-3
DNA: TGTGCCAGCAGCTTAGGCGGCGCGGGCCAGGATACGCAGTATTTT
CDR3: CASSLGGAGQDTQYF

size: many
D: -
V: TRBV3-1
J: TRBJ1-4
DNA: TGTGCCAGCAGCCAAGAGGGCAGGGTGGGGGAAAAACTGTTTTTT
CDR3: CASSQEGRVGEKLFF

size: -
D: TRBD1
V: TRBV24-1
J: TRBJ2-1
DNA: TGTGCCACCAGTGACACCCGACAGGGGGCTGGCAATGAGCAGTTCTTC
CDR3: CATSDTRQGAGNEQFF

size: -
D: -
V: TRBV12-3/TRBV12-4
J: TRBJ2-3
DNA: TGTGCCAGCAGCCAATCGGCGGTAACTAGCACAGATACGCAGTATTTT
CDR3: CASSQSAVTSTDTQYF

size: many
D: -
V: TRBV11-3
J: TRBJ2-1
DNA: TGTGCCAGCAGCCGTCGACAGGGACTTGATGAGCAGTTCTTC
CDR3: CASSRRQGLDEQFF

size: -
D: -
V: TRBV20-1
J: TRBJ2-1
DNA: TGCAGTGCCCGGTTTGAATACTTCCTAAGAGGCGAGCAGTTCTTC
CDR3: CSARFEYFLRGEQFF

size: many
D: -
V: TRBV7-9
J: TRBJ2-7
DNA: TGTGCCAGCAGACCCTCATCCCCCGCGACAGGCAGCTCCTACGAGCAGTACTTC
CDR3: CASRPSSPATGSSYEQYF

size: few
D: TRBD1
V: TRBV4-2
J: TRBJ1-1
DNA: TGTGCCAGCAGCCAAGACCGACAGGGTGAGACTGAAGCTTTCTTT
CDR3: CASSQDRQGETEAFF

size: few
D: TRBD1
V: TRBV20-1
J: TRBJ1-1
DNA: TGCAGTGCTAGAGGGAGTGACCGGGACAGGGTTTCTACCACTGAAGCTTTCTTT
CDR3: CSARGSDRDRVSTTEAFF

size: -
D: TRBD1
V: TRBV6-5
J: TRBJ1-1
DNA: TGTGCCAGCAGGACAGGGGGCTACACTGAAGCTTTCTTT
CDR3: CASRTGGYTEAFF

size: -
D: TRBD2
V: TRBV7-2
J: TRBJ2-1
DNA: TGTGCCAGCAGCTTTGGACTAGCGGGGGGGAACAATGAGCAGTTCTTC
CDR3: CASSFGLAGGNNEQFF

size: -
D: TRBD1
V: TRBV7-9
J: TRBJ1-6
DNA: TGTGCCAGCAGCTTCCGTCGGGGACAGGGTAATTCACCCCTCCACTTT
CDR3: CASSFRRGQGNSPLHF

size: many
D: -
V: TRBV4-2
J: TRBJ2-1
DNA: TGTGCCAGCAGCCAAGTCGGGTCCTCCTACAATGAGCAGTTCTTC
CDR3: CASSQVGSSYNEQFF

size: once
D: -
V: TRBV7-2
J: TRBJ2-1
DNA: TGTGCCAGCAGCTTCGGCACTCACAATGAGCAGTTCTTC
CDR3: CASSFGTHNEQFF

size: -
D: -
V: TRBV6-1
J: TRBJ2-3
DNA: TGTGCCAGCAGTGAAGGGTTAGGAGATACGCAGTATTTT
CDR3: CASSEGLGDTQYF

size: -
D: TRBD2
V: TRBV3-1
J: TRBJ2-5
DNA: TGTGCCAGCAGCCAAGCGGCGCGGGGGACTGAGCAGTACTTC
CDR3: CASSQAARGTEQYF

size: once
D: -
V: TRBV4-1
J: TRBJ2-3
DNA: TGCGCCAGCAGCCAAGCGCCAGCGAGACGCACAGATACGCAGTATTTT
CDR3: CASSQAPARRTDTQYF

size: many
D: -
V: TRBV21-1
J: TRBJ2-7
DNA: TGTGCCAGCAGCGAAGGGACAGGGCGTTCCTACGAGCAGTACTTC
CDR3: CASSEGTGRSYEQYF

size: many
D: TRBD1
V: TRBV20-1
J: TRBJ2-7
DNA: TGCAGTGCTATTCCGGGACAGGGGGCGATCGAGCAGTACTTC
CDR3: CSAIPGQGAIEQYF

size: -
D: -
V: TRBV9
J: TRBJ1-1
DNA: TGTGCCAGCAGCGTATCTTGGCACACTGAAGCTTTCTTT
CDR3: CASSVSWHTEAFF

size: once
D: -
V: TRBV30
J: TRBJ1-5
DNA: TGTGCCTTTTCTACAGGGAGTAGCAATCAGCCCCAGCATTTT
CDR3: CAFSTGSSNQPQHF

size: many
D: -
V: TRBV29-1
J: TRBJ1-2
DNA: TGCAGCGTTGCGGGAAGAGCCGACAGGACCTATGGCTACACCTTC
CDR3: CSVAGRADRTYGYTF

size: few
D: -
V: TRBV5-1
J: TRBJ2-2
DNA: TGCGCCAGCAGCTATGCTATGGGGGTGCCCGGCACCGGGGAGCTGTTTTTT
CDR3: CASSYAMGVPGTGELFF

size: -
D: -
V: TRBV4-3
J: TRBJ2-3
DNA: TGCGCCAGCAGCCAAGTTACAGGGACCACAGATACGCAGTATTTT
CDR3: CASSQVTGTTDTQYF

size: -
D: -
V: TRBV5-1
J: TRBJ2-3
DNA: TGCGCCAGCAGCCTATCCCAGGGATGGGTTGGGGATACGCAGTATTTT
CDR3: CASSLSQGWVGDTQYF

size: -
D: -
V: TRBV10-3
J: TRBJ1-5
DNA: TGTGCCACTTCAATCCCAGGACAGCCCCAGCATTTT
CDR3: CATSIPGQPQHF

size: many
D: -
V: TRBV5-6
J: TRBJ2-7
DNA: TGTGCCAGCACGAAAATACCCGGGACACCTACTTACGAGCAGTACTTC
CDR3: CASTKIPGTPTYEQYF

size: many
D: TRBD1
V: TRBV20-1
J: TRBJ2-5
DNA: TGCAGTGCTAGCCTCGGGACAGGGGGGAAGAAGACCCAGTACTTC
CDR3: CSASLGTGGKKTQYF

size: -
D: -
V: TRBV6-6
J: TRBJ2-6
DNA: TGTGCCAGCACTCAAACCGGTTACTCTGGGGCCAACGTCCTGACTTTC
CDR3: CASTQTGYSGANVLTF

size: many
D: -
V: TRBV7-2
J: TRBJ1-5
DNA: TGTGCCAGCAGCTTAGCGATAAGTGCAGCTAGCAATCAGCCCCAGCATTTT
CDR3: CASSLAISAASNQPQHF

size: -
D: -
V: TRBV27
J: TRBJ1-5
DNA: TGTGCCAGCAGTTTAAATTCAGGGTTCAATCAGCCCCAGCATTTT
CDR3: CASSLNSGFNQPQHF

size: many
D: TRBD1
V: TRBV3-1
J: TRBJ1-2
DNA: TGTGCCAGCAGCCAAGAAGGCCCCAGGGGGCGCGGCTATGGCTACACCTTC
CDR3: CASSQEGPRGRGYGYTF

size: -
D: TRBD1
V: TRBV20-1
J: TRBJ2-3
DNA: TGCAGTGCTGGTCTCCGGGACAGGGGGACCGATACGCAGTATTTT
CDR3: CSAGLRDRGTDTQYF

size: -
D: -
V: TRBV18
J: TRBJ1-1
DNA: TGTGCCAGCTCCACCAACGCTGAAGCTTTCTTT
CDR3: CASSTNAEAFF

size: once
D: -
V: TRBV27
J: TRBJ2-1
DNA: TGTGCCAGCAGTCCCCCTCTGGCGCCGAGCTCCTACAATGAGCAGTTCTTC
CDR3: CASSPPLAPSSYNEQFF

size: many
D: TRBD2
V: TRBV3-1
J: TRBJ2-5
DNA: TGTGCCAGCAGACGGAGACTAGCGGGGACTTACGAGACCCAGTACTTC
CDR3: CASRRRLAGTYETQYF

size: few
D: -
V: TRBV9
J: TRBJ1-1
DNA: TGTGCCAGCAGCTCCCATGGGGGGACTGAAGCTTTCTTT
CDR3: CASSSHGGTEAFF

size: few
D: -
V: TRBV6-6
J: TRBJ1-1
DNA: TGTGCCAGCAGCACGACACAGGGAAGCACTGAAGCTTTCTTT
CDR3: CASSTTQGSTEAFF

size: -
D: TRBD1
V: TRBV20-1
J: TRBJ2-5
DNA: TGCAGTGCTAGAGATCCTGGGACAGCAATCCAAGAGACCCAGTACTTC
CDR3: CSARDPGTAIQETQYF

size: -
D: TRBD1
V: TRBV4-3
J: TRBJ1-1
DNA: TGCGCCAGCAGCCAAGGACAGGGATCCTGGATGAACACTGAAGCTTTCTTT
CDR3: CASSQGQGSWMNTEAFF

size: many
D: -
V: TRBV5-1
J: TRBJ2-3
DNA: TGCGCCAGCAGCTCGGAGGGCACAGATACGCAGTATTTT
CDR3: CASSSEGTDTQYF

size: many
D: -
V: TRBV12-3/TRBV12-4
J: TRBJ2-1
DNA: TGTGCCAGCACCCCAGGACTTGGTAGCTCCTACAATGAGCAGTTCTTC
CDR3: CASTPGLGSSYNEQFF

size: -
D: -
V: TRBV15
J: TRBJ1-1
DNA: TGTGCCACCAGCAGAGATGAGGGCACTGAAGCTTTCTTT
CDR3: CATSRDEGTEAFF

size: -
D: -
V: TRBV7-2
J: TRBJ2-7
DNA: TGTGCCAGCAGCCTCGGACCAGGCGGCGAGCAGTACTTC
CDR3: CASSLGPGGEQYF

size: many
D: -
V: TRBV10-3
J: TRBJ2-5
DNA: TGTGCCATCAGTGAGCTCCAAGAGACCCAGTACTTC
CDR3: CAISELQETQYF

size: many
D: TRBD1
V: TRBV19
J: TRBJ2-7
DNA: TGTGCCAGTAGCCGACCGGGACAGGCGACCTACGAGCAGTACTTC
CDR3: CASSRPGQATYEQYF